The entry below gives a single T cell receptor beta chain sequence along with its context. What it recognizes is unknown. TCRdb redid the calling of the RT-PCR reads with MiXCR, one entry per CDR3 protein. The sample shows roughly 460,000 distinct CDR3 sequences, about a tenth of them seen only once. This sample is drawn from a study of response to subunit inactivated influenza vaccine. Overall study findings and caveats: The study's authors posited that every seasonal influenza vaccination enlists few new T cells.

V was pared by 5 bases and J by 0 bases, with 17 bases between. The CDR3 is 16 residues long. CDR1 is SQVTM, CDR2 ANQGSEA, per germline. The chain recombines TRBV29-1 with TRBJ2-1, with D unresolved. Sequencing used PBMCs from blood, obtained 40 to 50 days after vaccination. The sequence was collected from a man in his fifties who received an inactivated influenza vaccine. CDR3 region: CSVKDPVKSSYNEQFF. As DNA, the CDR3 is TGCAGCGTTAAGGATCCCGTGAAGAGCTCCTACAATGAGCAGTTCTTC.